These 27 T cell receptor beta chains originate from one sample sequenced in a study of blood T cell repertoires in COVID-19. Here immunoSEQ multiplex PCR was the method, and the copy in TCRdb shows in-frame clones only, minus some. Among around 310,000 clones, roughly 90% were seen once, and the ten largest hold roughly 4%. Sequenced input: peripheral blood. These receptors all stem from a woman aged 50 to 60 with active or convalescent COVID-19.

This clone was seen once. V is TRBV6-1 and J is TRBJ2-7; 11 bases align to TRBD2. Germline-derived CDR1 and CDR2 are MNHNS and SASEGT. This CDR3 has 14 residues. Trimming removed 8 bases from V and 2 bases from J; junction bases left unmatched: 5. The CDR3 sequence: CASRTSGGPYEQYF. In DNA form, the CDR3 reads TGTGCCAGCCGCACTAGCGGGGGCCCCTACGAGCAGTACTTC.

The rearrangement links TRBV10-3 to TRBJ1-1, with D tentatively TRBD1 (6 bases). CDR1 and CDR2 (germline): ENHRY, SYGVKD. The CDR3 runs to 11 residues. V lost 6 bases and J 6 bases, leaving 8 bases between the germline ends. The CDR3 DNA sequence: TGTGCCATCAGACAGGGTGCTGAAGCTTTCTTT. This gives the protein CAIRQGAEAFF.

V usage is TRBV30 and J usage is TRBJ2-3, with TRBD1 matching 7 bases. The CDR3 has 13 amino acids. In germline, CDR1 is GTSNPN, CDR2 SVGIG (reference sequence). V was pared by 0 bases and J by 7 bases, with 4 bases of the junction left unmatched. The CDR3: CAWSVGGKNTQYF. CDR3 coding DNA: TGTGCCTGGAGTGTAGGGGGCAAAAATACGCAGTATTTT.

The chain links TRBV11-2 to TRBJ1-5; D remains ambiguous. Germline CDR1 SGHAT, CDR2 FQNNGV. The ends were cut back, 1 base at V and 0 bases at J, with 13 bases in the middle. The CDR3 sequence is 17 residues long. The CDR3 DNA sequence: TGTGCCAGCAGCTTAGGTTCGGCCGGGGATAGCAATCAGCCCCAGCATTTT. Amino acids: CASSLGSAGDSNQPQHF.

The rearrangement links TRBV7-2 to TRBJ2-1; possibly TRBD2 for D (5 bases). The CDR3 consists of 13 residues. Trimming shortened V by 4 bases and J by 10 bases, and 14 bases separated the two germline ends. Germline lookup yields CDR1 SGHTA and CDR2 FQGNSA. CDR3 coding DNA: TGTGCCAGCAGCTCACGCGGGTTGGCCGAGCAGTTCTTC. It encodes CASSSRGLAEQFF.

The V and J genes are TRBV3-1 (or the pseudogene TRBV3-2) and TRBJ2-5; D not resolved. V lost 3 bases, J lost 5 bases, and 10 bases lay in between. The germline V gene has CDR1 LGHDT and CDR2 YNNKEL (reference sequence). CDR3 size: 13 residues. The chain's CDR3 is CASSQFSGETQYF. CDR3 coding DNA: TGTGCCAGCAGCCAGTTTTCCGGGGAGACCCAGTACTTC.

The rearrangement uses TRBV15 and TRBJ1-5, with D possibly TRBD1 on 5 matching bases. Trimming removed 1 base from V and 4 bases from J, with 8 bases in between. The CDR3 runs to 14 residues. CDR1 LNHNV and CDR2 YYDKDF come from the germline V gene (reference sequence). The CDR3 sequence is CATSRGGGNQPQHF. In nucleotides, the CDR3 is TGTGCCACCAGCAGAGGCGGGGGAAATCAGCCCCAGCATTTT.

The CDR3 bases are TGTGCCAGCTCACCACTGGGGGGGACCCTGAACACTGAAGCTTTCTTT. Amino acid sequence: CASSPLGGTLNTEAFF. The chain uses TRBV18 and TRBJ1-1; D might be TRBD1 (5 bases). Germline-derived CDR1 and CDR2 are KGHSH and LQKENI. The CDR3 has 16 amino acids. The V gene lost 1 base and the J gene lost 0 bases, with 12 bases spanning the gap.

J is TRBJ1-1 and V is TRBV4-1; TRBD1 matches at 8 bases. The CDR3 length is 15 residues. V trimming: 5 bases; J trimming: 4 bases; junction bases outside the gene matches: 9. The germline gives CDR1 MGHRA, CDR2 YSYEKL. The CDR3 reads CASSSVTGGGTEAFF. CDR3 nucleotides: TGCGCCAGCAGCTCCGTCACAGGGGGGGGCACTGAAGCTTTCTTT.

The gene calls are TRBV5-6 and TRBJ2-5; 8 bases align to TRBD2. J lost 2 bases, V lost 1 base, and 4 bases had no gene match. There are 15 residues in the CDR3. The germline V gene encodes CDR1 SGHDT and CDR2 YYEEEE. As DNA, the CDR3 is TGTGCCAGCAGCTTGAAAAGCGGGGGTCAAGAGACCCAGTACTTC. It yields the protein CASSLKSGGQETQYF.

The V gene is TRBV3-1 (or the pseudogene TRBV3-2), the J gene TRBJ1-3; 10 nucleotides line up with TRBD1. V gave up 2 bases and J gave up 3 bases; unmatched junction bases: 22. The CDR3 loop spans 22 amino acids. Per germline, CDR1 LGHDT and CDR2 YNNKEL (reference sequence). The CDR3 sequence: CASSQKGVQRQGALGGGNTIYF. The CDR3 DNA reads TGTGCCAGCAGCCAAAAGGGGGTTCAGCGACAGGGGGCATTAGGAGGTGGAAACACCATATATTTT.

V and J are TRBV27 and TRBJ1-2; maybe TRBD1 (5 bases). The CDR3 length is 14 residues. CDR1 is MNHEY and CDR2 is SMNVEV in the germline V gene (reference sequence). Trimming took off 4 bases at V and 5 bases at J, with 14 bases between the two ends. The CDR3 loop is CASSSRQRPYGYTF. The CDR3 DNA is TGTGCCAGCAGTTCCCGACAGAGACCTTATGGCTACACCTTC.

The count of this clone is one. The rearrangement joins TRBV5-1 to TRBJ2-2, with D possibly matching TRBD1 (5 bases). Trimming cost V 2 bases and J 4 bases, with 9 bases left between them. CDR1 is SGHRS, CDR2 YFSETQ, per germline. The CDR3 is 14 residues long. The CDR3 nucleotides read TGCGCCAGCAGCTTATCAGGGCGCACCGGGGAGCTGTTTTTT. Its translation: CASSLSGRTGELFF.

The chain couples TRBV15 to TRBJ2-1, with 11 bases matching TRBD2. CDR1 and CDR2 (germline): LNHNV, YYDKDF (reference sequence). Losses at the gene ends were 3 bases for V and 8 bases for J; bases not matched to a gene: 12. The CDR3 is made up of 17 amino acids. CDR3 sequence (DNA): TGTGCCACCAGCAGTCCTGGGCTAGCGGGAGGCGGGGATGAGCAGTTCTTC. Encoded protein: CATSSPGLAGGGDEQFF.

The CDR3 region has the DNA TGTGCCAGCAGCGCAGGGTTTCCGAACACCGGGGAGCTGTTTTTT. Its translation: CASSAGFPNTGELFF. The chain is built from TRBV27 and TRBJ2-2, with D possibly being TRBD1 (5 bases). The CDR3 totals 15 residues. Germline V gene lookup returns CDR1 MNHEY and CDR2 SMNVEV (reference sequence). The ends were cut back, 6 bases at V and 0 bases at J, with 11 bases in the middle.

Only one count was recorded for this clone. The chain links TRBV7-3 to TRBJ2-1, with 7 bases fitting TRBD1. V lost 4 bases to trimming and J lost 6 bases; unmatched junction nucleotides: 6. Germline V lookup: CDR1 SGHTA, CDR2 FQGTGA. There are 14 residues in the CDR3. The CDR3 DNA is TGTGCCAGCAGCTACAAGCGACAGGGCAATGAGCAGTTCTTC. This encodes CASSYKRQGNEQFF.

There are a few counts of this clone. This chain links TRBV5-4 with TRBJ1-2, with D maybe TRBD1 (6 bases). The CDR3 loop spans 15 amino acids. The germline V and J ends were trimmed by 1 base and 6 bases, with 16 bases remaining between them. Germline CDR1 and CDR2: SGHNT and YYREEE (reference sequence). The CDR3 protein is CASSLIRGSRDGYTF. CDR3 bases: TGTGCCAGCAGCTTGATCAGGGGAAGTCGCGATGGCTACACCTTC.

The chain couples TRBV6-2 or TRBV6-3 to TRBJ2-1, with no clear D. The CDR3 totals 15 residues. V lost 4 bases and J lost 8, with 18 bases in between. Looked up from germline, CDR1 is MNHEY and CDR2 is SVGEGT. The CDR3 DNA reads as TGTGCCAGCAGTTCCTATGAGCGACGATTGGATGAGCAGTTCTTC. Its protein product is CASSSYERRLDEQFF.

This clone has only one observation. The rearrangement joins TRBV5-1 to TRBJ2-1; 8 bases are a match to TRBD1. Germline CDR1 reads SGHRS; CDR2 reads YFSETQ. J gave up 1 base and V 10 bases, and 7 bases lay outside the gene matches. This CDR3 has 14 amino acids. The DNA of the CDR3 is TGCGCCTGCTCGAGGACAGGGTCCTACAATGAGCAGTTCTTC. This codes for CACSRTGSYNEQFF.

The J gene is TRBJ2-3, the V gene TRBV27; D not certain. This CDR3 region has 16 residues. Germline V gene sequence: CDR1 MNHEY, CDR2 SMNVEV (reference sequence). The V end lost 1 base, the J end lost 2 bases, and 13 bases lay between the germline ends. CDR3 amino acids: CASSLYTLDITDTQYF. The DNA for the CDR3 is TGTGCCAGCAGTTTATACACTCTAGATATCACAGATACGCAGTATTTT.

This clone was recorded only once. This chain joins TRBV19 and TRBJ2-3; D may be TRBD1 (6 bases). Germline-derived CDR1 and CDR2 are LNHDA and SQIVND (reference sequence). This CDR3 has 14 residues. Trimming stripped 5 bases from V and 2 bases from J, with 11 bases between. As DNA, the CDR3 is TGTGCCAGTAGTGGGGGCACACACACAGATACGCAGTATTTT. Amino acids: CASSGGTHTDTQYF. The whole variable domain, filled in from reference TRBV19 and TRBJ2-3, reads DGGITQSPKYLFRKEGQNVTLSCEQNLNHDAMYWYRQDPGQGLRLIYYSQIVNDFQKGDIAEGYSVSREKKESFPLTVTSAQKNPTAFYLCASSGGTHTDTQYFGPGTRLTVL.

The chain is built from TRBV27 and TRBJ2-1; 11 bases agree with TRBD2. The trim removed 6 bases at V and 5 bases at J, leaving 6 bases unmatched. Germline loops: CDR1 MNHEY, CDR2 SMNVEV (reference sequence). This CDR3 is built from 15 residues. The CDR3 DNA follows: TGTGCCAGCAGCCCCGGGACTAGCGGAGACAATGAGCAGTTCTTC. It specifies CASSPGTSGDNEQFF.

The chain links TRBV28 to TRBJ1-2; the match to TRBD1 covers 7 bases. The CDR3 loop spans 14 amino acids. Germline-derived CDR1 and CDR2 are MDHEN and SYDVKM. After removal of 2 bases from V and 4 bases from J, the junction contained 4 bases not matched to a gene. The CDR3 spells CASSLRTGVYGYTF. The CDR3 DNA reads TGTGCCAGCAGTTTAAGGACAGGTGTCTATGGCTACACCTTC.

V and J are TRBV4-2 and TRBJ1-2; possible D gene TRBD1, 6 bases. CDR1 and CDR2 from the germline V gene are LGHNA and YNFKEQ. V was clipped by 1 base and J by 7 bases, with 22 bases between them. The CDR3 runs 17 residues. The CDR3: CASSQGVVRGASAGYTF. For the CDR3, the DNA is TGTGCCAGCAGCCAAGGGGTGGTCAGGGGTGCTTCGGCTGGCTACACCTTC.

This chain links TRBV19 with TRBJ2-1; TRBD2 agrees at 9 bases. The germline CDR1 and CDR2 sequences are LNHDA and SQIVND (reference sequence). V trimming: 7 bases; J trimming: 4 bases; junction bases outside the gene matches: 2. This CDR3 region has 13 residues. CDR3 sequence reads: CASTSGEYNEQFF. The DNA for the CDR3 is TGTGCCAGTACTAGCGGGGAGTACAATGAGCAGTTCTTC. The variable domain in full, with the rest retrieved from reference TRBV19 and TRBJ2-1, is DGGITQSPKYLFRKEGQNVTLSCEQNLNHDAMYWYRQDPGQGLRLIYYSQIVNDFQKGDIAEGYSVSREKKESFPLTVTSAQKNPTAFYLCASTSGEYNEQFFGPGTRLTVL.

The V gene is TRBV15, the J gene TRBJ2-5; a weak D match, TRBD1 (6 bases). Germline loops: CDR1 LNHNV, CDR2 YYDKDF (reference sequence). V gave up 0 bases and J gave up 1 base, with 12 bases separating them. The CDR3 is 16 amino acids. The DNA for the CDR3 is TGTGCCACCAGCAGAGAAAGGACAGCCTTCCAAGAGACCCAGTACTTC. This encodes CATSRERTAFQETQYF.

This chain uses TRBV5-6 with TRBJ2-1; 7 bases align to TRBD2. The germline CDR1 and CDR2 sequences are SGHDT and YYEEEE. The CDR3 is 19 amino acids. Losses at the gene ends were 0 bases for V and 1 base for J; bases not matched to a gene: 13. The CDR3 DNA reads TGTGCCAGCAGCTTGGTCGGGGGGAACGCCGGGAGGTCCTACAATGAGCAGTTCTTC. Translated, it gives CASSLVGGNAGRSYNEQFF.